Listed here are 23 T cell receptor beta chains from one sample, sequenced in a study of cytomegalovirus exposure and HLA in healthy donors. Sequencing was performed with immunoSEQ multiplex PCR; in TCRdb, only in-frame clones are kept and a portion is missing. The table lists 100,000 to 150,000 clones, around 90% of them singletons. The sample comprised PBMCs. Every receptor here comes from a woman between 18 and 30 years old in good health and CMV-seronegative.

The V call is TRBV28, the J call TRBJ2-7; 8 bases are shared with TRBD1. In germline, CDR1 is MDHEN, CDR2 SYDVKM. V shed 8 bases, J shed 5 bases, and the junction held 17 bases outside the gene matches. The CDR3 has 16 amino acids. CDR3 sequence: CASGSLAGTGGHEQYF. In nucleotides, the CDR3 is TGTGCCAGCGGAAGCCTAGCCGGGACAGGAGGGCACGAGCAGTACTTC.

The rearrangement joins TRBV6-6 to TRBJ1-3; D perhaps matches TRBD1 (5 bases). Germline V gives CDR1 MNHNY, CDR2 SVGAGI (reference sequence). V was clipped by 0 bases and J by 3 bases, with 12 bases between them. The CDR3 length is 16 residues. In nucleotides, the CDR3 is TGTGCCAGCAGTTACTCGCAAGACAGAATTGGAAACACCATATATTTT. Its translation: CASSYSQDRIGNTIYF.

The gene calls are TRBV11-2 and TRBJ2-7; a possible D gene is TRBD2 (5 bases). The length of the CDR3 is 17 residues. V was trimmed by 5 bases and J by 2 bases, leaving 22 bases between them. CDR1 and CDR2 (germline): SGHAT, FQNNGV. CDR3 sequence: CASSVNPPAERAYEQYF. As DNA, the CDR3 is TGTGCCAGCAGCGTAAACCCGCCGGCGGAGAGGGCCTACGAGCAGTACTTC.

The chain recombines TRBV5-1 with TRBJ2-5; TRBD2 agrees at 8 bases. Germline V gives CDR1 SGHRS, CDR2 YFSETQ. The V and J ends lost 0 bases and 4 bases, in that order; junction bases with no gene match: 8. This CDR3 region has 16 residues. DNA for the CDR3: TGCGCCAGCAGCTTGGCCGACGGGAGGGCCGCAGAGACCCAGTACTTC. Translated, it gives CASSLADGRAAETQYF.

In the case of this clone: The junction and the germline gene differ at one end; a read error may be behind it. V and J are TRBV9 and TRBJ1-4, with TRBD1 matching over 10 bases. In germline, CDR1 is SGDLS, CDR2 YYNGEE. CDR3 size: 14 residues. DNA of the CDR3: TGTGCCAGCAGCGTCCGGGACAGGGGAAGGCGCGGCTCATTT. Translated, it gives CASSVRDRGRRGSF.

CDR3 DNA: TGCGCCAGCAGCCCCCAAGAGAGCGGGAGTGGATACGAGCAGTACTTC. Translating gives CASSPQESGSGYEQYF. The J gene is TRBJ2-7, the V gene TRBV5-1, with 8 bases lining up with TRBD2. V lost 4 bases, J lost 4 bases, and 13 bases stayed unmatched. In germline, CDR1 is SGHRS, CDR2 YFSETQ. The CDR3 runs to 16 residues.

The J gene is TRBJ2-2, the V gene TRBV2; D remains ambiguous. CDR1 is SNHLY, CDR2 FYNNEI, per germline. The CDR3 extends over 13 amino acids. Trimming removed 2 bases from V and 8 bases from J, with 9 bases in between. CDR3 DNA sequence: TGTGCCAGCAGTGAAACTTCGCGTGGGGAGCTGTTTTTT. Translation: CASSETSRGELFF.

CDR3 amino acids: CASSLGGTIGNNEQFF. The CDR3 bases are TGTGCCAGCAGCTTAGGGGGGACTATTGGGAACAATGAGCAGTTCTTC. The gene calls are TRBV13 and TRBJ2-1, with 7 nucleotides matching TRBD2. CDR3 length equals 16 residues. V shed 0 bases, J shed 5 bases, and the junction held 7 bases outside the gene matches. Looked up from germline, CDR1 is PRHDT and CDR2 is FYEKMQ (reference sequence). Complete variable domain (other parts from reference TRBV13 and TRBJ2-1): AAGVIQSPRHLIKEKRETATLKCYPIPRHDTVYWYQQGPGQDPQFLISFYEKMQSDKGSIPDRFSAQQFSDYHSELNMSSLELGDSALYFCASSLGGTIGNNEQFFGPGTRLTVL.

This sequence joins TRBV7-2 and TRBJ2-1, with 9 positions matching TRBD2. Germline V gene lookup returns CDR1 SGHTA and CDR2 FQGNSA. V trimming: 2 bases; J trimming: 3 bases; junction bases outside the gene matches: 8. The CDR3 loop spans 17 amino acids. In nucleotides, the CDR3 is TGTGCCAGCAGCTTAAGGCAGCGGGAGGCCGTCTACAATGAGCAGTTCTTC. Translation: CASSLRQREAVYNEQFF. Full variable domain (missing parts from reference TRBV7-2 and TRBJ2-1): GAGVSQSPSNKVTEKGKDVELRCDPISGHTALYWYRQSLGQGLEFLIYFQGNSAPDKSGLPSDRFSAERTGGSVSTLTIQRTQQEDSAVYLCASSLRQREAVYNEQFFGPGTRLTVL.

The chain uses TRBV30 and TRBJ2-7; 7 bases line up with TRBD1. Germline V lookup: CDR1 GTSNPN, CDR2 SVGIG (reference sequence). The V segment lost 1 base and the J segment 1 base; nucleotides outside the gene matches: 7. The CDR3 is 15 residues long. CDR3 sequence reads: CAWSGRGWGSYEQYF. In DNA, the CDR3 is TGTGCCTGGAGTGGCAGGGGGTGGGGGTCCTACGAGCAGTACTTC.

The chain recombines TRBV6-5 with TRBJ1-1; weak D call: TRBD1 (5 bases). V was clipped by 6 bases and J by 4 bases, with 12 bases between them. The CDR3 runs to 13 residues. Germline V gene sequence: CDR1 MNHEY, CDR2 SVGAGI. CDR3: CASRTGASTEAFF. CDR3 bases: TGTGCCAGCAGAACAGGCGCGAGCACTGAAGCTTTCTTT.

DNA for the CDR3: TGTGCCAGCAGCCCGAGTTCCGGGATGAACACTGAAGCTTTCTTT. The encoded protein is CASSPSSGMNTEAFF. The gene calls are TRBV7-9 and TRBJ1-1; D is undetermined. Germline CDR1 SEHNR, CDR2 FQNEAQ (reference sequence). With 5 bases removed from V and 0 bases from J, the gap between germline ends came to 13 bases. This CDR3 contains 15 residues.

The chain is built from TRBV11-3 and TRBJ2-5, with 10 bases identical to TRBD2. This CDR3 is built from 17 residues. With 1 base clipped from V and 2 bases from J, the junction kept 7 bases outside the gene matches. Germline V gene sequence: CDR1 SGHNT, CDR2 YENEEA. In nucleotides, the CDR3 is TGTGCCAGCAGCTTAGTTATAGGACTAGCGGAACAAGAGACCCAGTACTTC. Translated: CASSLVIGLAEQETQYF.

The chain combines TRBV19 with TRBJ2-7; 9 bases match TRBD1. With V trimmed by 4 bases and J by 3 bases, 7 bases remained unmatched. Per germline, CDR1 LNHDA and CDR2 SQIVND (reference sequence). This CDR3 region has 15 residues. The CDR3 protein is CASSSGTGRFYEQYF. The DNA for the CDR3 is TGTGCCAGTAGTAGCGGGACAGGGAGGTTCTACGAGCAGTACTTC.

The chain links TRBV9 to TRBJ2-1; 8 bases are shared with TRBD2. The CDR3 loop spans 15 amino acids. CDR1 is SGDLS and CDR2 is YYNGEE in the germline V gene. V shed 3 bases, J shed 3 bases, and the junction held 5 bases outside the gene matches. The CDR3 spells CASSGGLDHYNEQFF. CDR3 nucleotides: TGTGCCAGCAGCGGGGGACTAGATCACTACAATGAGCAGTTCTTC.

The genes are TRBV4-1 and TRBJ2-7, with 10 bases lining up with TRBD1. CDR3 length: 15 residues. Per germline, CDR1 MGHRA and CDR2 YSYEKL. The V gene end was trimmed by 1 base and the J gene end by 3 bases; junction bases not matched to a gene: 3. The CDR3 sequence: CASSQGTGGDYEQYF. DNA of the CDR3: TGCGCCAGCAGCCAAGGGACAGGGGGGGACTACGAGCAGTACTTC.

This chain links TRBV2 with TRBJ2-3; 11 bases line up with TRBD2. This CDR3 region has 16 residues. Germline CDR1 is SNHLY and CDR2 is FYNNEI. V lost 4 bases and J lost 7; bases outside the gene matches: 10. The CDR3, as DNA: TGTGCCAGCAGTGTCCCGACTAGCGGGGAACTTAATACGCAGTATTTT. Its translation: CASSVPTSGELNTQYF.

J is TRBJ2-2 and V is TRBV7-6; D possibly corresponds to TRBD1 (5 bases). The CDR3 has 16 residues. CDR1 is SGHVS, CDR2 FNYEAQ, per germline. With 5 bases removed from V and 5 bases from J, the gap between germline ends came to 18 bases. The CDR3: CASSGRVPGRTGELFF. In nucleotides, the CDR3 is TGTGCCAGCAGCGGCAGGGTTCCTGGTCGGACCGGGGAGCTGTTTTTT.

In its sample, this clone was seen a few times. V is TRBV6-6 and J is TRBJ1-5; TRBD1 is a possible D gene (6 bases). The germline V gene encodes CDR1 MNHNY and CDR2 SVGAGI (reference sequence). This CDR3 has 15 residues. V dropped 0 bases and J dropped 6 bases, with 12 bases sitting between them. The CDR3 region is CASSYSGGGRQPQHF. CDR3 sequence (DNA): TGTGCCAGCAGTTACTCAGGGGGGGGTCGTCAGCCCCAGCATTTT.

The chain links TRBV7-8 to TRBJ2-1; D remains unclear. Germline-derived CDR1 and CDR2 are SGHVS and FQNEAQ. V lost 5 bases, J lost 8 bases, and 10 bases lay in between. The CDR3 spans 12 residues. The CDR3 loop reads CASSPSRYEQFF. DNA of the CDR3: TGTGCCAGCAGCCCATCTAGATATGAGCAGTTCTTC. Based on the CDR3 plus reference TRBV7-8 and TRBJ2-1, the full variable domain is GAGVSQSPRYKVAKRGQDVALRCDPISGHVSLFWYQQALGQGPEFLTYFQNEAQLDKSGLPSDRFFAERPEGSVSTLKIQRTQQEDSAVYLCASSPSRYEQFFGPGTRLTVL.

CDR3 residues: CASSWVGRPPYEQYF. The CDR3 region has the DNA TGTGCCAGTAGTTGGGTCGGGAGACCACCTTACGAGCAGTACTTC. The rearrangement links TRBV19 to TRBJ2-7; D might be TRBD2 (6 bases). Trimming shortened V by 5 bases and J by 4 bases, and 18 bases separated the two germline ends. Germline loops: CDR1 LNHDA, CDR2 SQIVND (reference sequence). There are 15 residues in the CDR3.

This clone showed up just once. The V gene is TRBV7-2, the J gene TRBJ2-3, with 8 bases aligning to TRBD2. CDR1 and CDR2 (germline): SGHTA, FQGNSA. Trimming at V came to 8 bases and at J to 3 bases, leaving 7 bases not matched to a gene. CDR3 length: 14 residues. The CDR3 sequence: CASARTSGTDTQYF. As DNA, the CDR3 is TGTGCCAGCGCCCGAACTAGCGGTACAGATACGCAGTATTTT.

This clone was detected a few times. The chain links TRBV6-1 to TRBJ2-7; possible D gene TRBD2, 5 bases. Germline V gene sequence: CDR1 MNHNS, CDR2 SASEGT. V lost 8 bases and J lost 3, with 8 bases in between. This CDR3 region has 11 residues. CDR3 bases: TGTGCCAGCTTCGGGATCTACGAGCAGTACTTC. It codes for CASFGIYEQYF.